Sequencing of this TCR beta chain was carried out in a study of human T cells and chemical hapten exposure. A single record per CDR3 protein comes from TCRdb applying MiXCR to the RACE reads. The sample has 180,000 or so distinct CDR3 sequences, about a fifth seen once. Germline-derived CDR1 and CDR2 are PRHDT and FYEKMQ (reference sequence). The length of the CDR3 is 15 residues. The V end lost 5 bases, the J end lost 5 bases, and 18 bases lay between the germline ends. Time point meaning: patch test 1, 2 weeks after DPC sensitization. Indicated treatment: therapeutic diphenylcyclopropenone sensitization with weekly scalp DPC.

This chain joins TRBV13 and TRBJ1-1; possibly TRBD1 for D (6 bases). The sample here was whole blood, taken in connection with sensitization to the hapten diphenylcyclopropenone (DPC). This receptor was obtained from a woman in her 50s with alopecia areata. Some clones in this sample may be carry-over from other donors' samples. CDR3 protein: CASSRTGMVGTEAFF. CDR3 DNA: TGTGCCAGCAGCCGTACAGGGATGGTTGGGACTGAAGCTTTCTTT.